Listed here are 18 T cell receptor beta chains from one sample, sequenced in a study of T cells in Graves' hyperthyroidism and ophthalmopathy. Amplification of TCR beta CDR3 regions was performed using RNA transcripts as template. The primer set for the first-round RT-PCR of the TCR CDR3 was HTBI. TCRdb called the multiplex PCR reads again in MiXCR, with one record for every CDR3 protein. The data hold some 580,000 distinct CDR3 sequences, with approximately 15% observed a single time. The specimen sequenced was blood. The receptors were gathered from a middle-aged woman with Graves' ophthalmopathy.

The CDR3: CATKGSGGDNEQFF. The DNA of the CDR3 is TGTGCCACCAAAGGCAGCGGGGGGGACAATGAGCAGTTCTTC. J is TRBJ2-1 and V is TRBV10-3; the match to TRBD2 covers 10 bases. V shed 10 bases and J 5 bases; nucleotides not matched to a gene: 8. The CDR3 extends over 14 amino acids. Germline CDR1 reads ENHRY; CDR2 reads SYGVKD.

This clonotype was detected many times. V is TRBV6-2 or TRBV6-3 and J is TRBJ2-3, with 7 bases that match TRBD1. The CDR3 totals 15 residues. V shed 7 bases, J shed 2 bases, and the junction held 9 bases outside the gene matches. Germline-derived CDR1 and CDR2 are MNHEY and SVGEGT. CDR3 nucleotide sequence: TGTGCCAGCACCTCGGGACAGAAACACACAGATACGCAGTATTTT. As protein: CASTSGQKHTDTQYF.

The chain joins TRBV27 to TRBJ2-1; tentatively, D is TRBD2 (6 bases). V lost 6 bases, J lost 2 bases, and 11 bases lay in between. CDR3 length equals 14 residues. From germline, CDR1 is MNHEY and CDR2 SMNVEV (reference sequence). The CDR3 coding sequence is TGTGCCAGCAGCCCGGGAGTAGCCTACAATGAGCAGTTCTTC. Translated, it gives CASSPGVAYNEQFF.

This clonotype was counted ten times or more. The chain links TRBV12-3 or TRBV12-4 to TRBJ2-3, with D possibly matching TRBD1 (7 bases). V was pared by 6 bases and J by 5 bases, with 12 bases between. This CDR3 region has 13 residues. In DNA form, the CDR3 reads TGTGCCAGCAGGGAGGGGGCATTAGATACGCAGTATTTT. Translating it yields CASREGALDTQYF.

This clonotype was seen repeatedly, ten times or more. The chain links TRBV6-1 to TRBJ2-5, with 7 positions matching TRBD1. Germline CDR1 and CDR2: MNHNS and SASEGT. Trimming took 5 bases from V and 4 from J; bases not matched to a gene: 4. The CDR3 consists of 13 residues. CDR3 bases: TGTGCCAGCAGTTCGAACAGGGGAGAGACCCAGTACTTC. Translating gives CASSSNRGETQYF.

This clonotype was recorded at least ten times. The V gene is TRBV7-9, the J gene TRBJ2-1; D remains unclear. V lost 4 bases and J 8 bases, leaving 6 bases between the germline ends. Looked up from germline, CDR1 is SEHNR and CDR2 is FQNEAQ (reference sequence). The CDR3 extends over 11 amino acids. The CDR3 region is CASSSNDEQFF. CDR3 nucleotides: TGTGCCAGCAGCTCCAACGATGAGCAGTTCTTC.

This clonotype was picked up many times. The V and J genes are TRBV5-1 and TRBJ2-3; TRBD2 matches 9 bases. The CDR3 is 15 residues long. Germline-derived CDR1 and CDR2 are SGHRS and YFSETQ. V lost 3 bases to trimming and J lost 5 bases; unmatched junction nucleotides: 7. Here the CDR3 reads CASSSGLAQGDTQYF. The CDR3 region has the DNA TGCGCCAGCAGCTCTGGACTAGCGCAGGGAGATACGCAGTATTTT.

This clonotype has at least ten counts. V usage is TRBV20-1 and J usage is TRBJ2-3; the D gene is possibly TRBD2 (5 bases). The CDR3 loop spans 13 amino acids. Per the germline V gene, CDR1 is DFQATT and CDR2 is SNEGSKA (reference sequence). Trimming removed 6 bases at V and 2 bases at J, with 12 bases between. DNA for the CDR3: TGCAGTGCGACCCGGACTTACACAGATACGCAGTATTTT. Protein: CSATRTYTDTQYF.

Ten or more counts support this clonotype. The chain carries TRBV5-1 and TRBJ2-7, with TRBD2 matching 7 bases. The germline V gene encodes CDR1 SGHRS and CDR2 YFSETQ. After removal of 0 bases from V and 4 bases from J, the junction contained 4 bases not matched to a gene. The CDR3 is 14 residues long. The CDR3, as DNA: TGCGCCAGCAGCTTGGGGGGTAGCGGGTACGAGCAGTACTTC. It specifies CASSLGGSGYEQYF.

This rearrangement joins TRBV6-2 or TRBV6-3 to TRBJ2-7; D is possibly TRBD1 (6 bases). Trimming removed 3 bases at V and 0 bases at J, with 15 bases between. Germline V gene data show CDR1 as MNHEY and CDR2 as SVGEGT. The CDR3 is 16 amino acids. The CDR3 here is CASSYSRGTSSYEQYF. CDR3 nucleotides: TGTGCCAGCAGTTATAGTAGAGGGACAAGCTCCTACGAGCAGTACTTC.

V and J are TRBV6-2 or TRBV6-3 and TRBJ2-1; 8 bases match TRBD2. The J call may not be correct, given that the DNA end is closer to TRBJ2-7. Germline lookup yields CDR1 MNHEY and CDR2 SVGEGT. The CDR3 sequence is 14 residues long. Here the CDR3 reads CASSTSGSYNEQYF. For the CDR3, the DNA is TGTGCCAGCAGTACTAGCGGCTCCTACAATGAGCAGTACTTC.

The CDR3 DNA is TGCGCCAGCAAGACTAGCTTCTCCTACAATGAGCAGTTCTTC. As protein: CASKTSFSYNEQFF. The gene calls are TRBV4-1 and TRBJ2-1, with 7 positions matching TRBD2. The CDR3 length is 14 residues. The ends lost 7 bases at V and 0 bases at J; junction bases unmatched: 3. Looked up from germline, CDR1 is MGHRA and CDR2 is YSYEKL.

This clonotype was seen repeatedly, ten times or more. The chain joins TRBV10-3 to TRBJ2-7, with no clear D. CDR3 length: 13 amino acids. Trimming took off 2 bases at V and 5 bases at J, with 10 bases between the two ends. The germline CDR1 and CDR2 sequences are ENHRY and SYGVKD. The CDR3: CAISEGRPNEQYF. CDR3 bases: TGTGCCATCAGTGAGGGCAGGCCCAACGAGCAGTACTTC.

For this clonotype: This may stem from a read error, because a much larger clone lies one nucleotide away. Since the CDR3 does not end with the conserved phenylalanine or tryptophan, this likely comes from a read error. This rearrangement joins TRBV3-1 to TRBJ1-4; the D is unclear. This CDR3 spans 15 amino acids. V lost 0 bases, J lost 8 bases, and 13 bases lay in between. Germline V gives CDR1 LGHDT, CDR2 YNNKEL (reference sequence). CDR3 DNA: TGTGCCAGCAGCCAAGATATGTACACGGGGGAAAAACTGTTTTGT. Translated: CASSQDMYTGEKLFC.

The rearrangement uses TRBV20-1 and TRBJ1-2; maybe TRBD1 (6 bases). CDR3 length: 14 amino acids. Germline loops: CDR1 DFQATT, CDR2 SNEGSKA (reference sequence). Trimming removed 0 bases from V and 1 base from J, with 9 bases in between. The CDR3 DNA is TGCAGTGCTAGAGATCGACAGGTTAACTATGGCTACACCTTC. It codes for CSARDRQVNYGYTF.

This clonotype was recorded at least ten times. The rearrangement uses TRBV2 and TRBJ2-7; D is undetermined. Germline V lookup: CDR1 SNHLY, CDR2 FYNNEI. This CDR3 is built from 12 residues. Trimming stripped 4 bases from V and 9 bases from J, with 13 bases between. The CDR3 sequence is CASSVPLGAQYF. The CDR3 DNA reads TGTGCCAGCAGTGTCCCCTTGGGTGCGCAGTACTTC.

This clonotype was recorded at least ten times. The chain employs TRBV30 and TRBJ1-1; D is uncertain. V lost 2 bases, J lost 3 bases, and 13 bases lay in between. Germline-derived CDR1 and CDR2 are GTSNPN and SVGIG (reference sequence). The CDR3 is 14 residues long. Here the CDR3 reads CAWSMPGADTEAFF. In DNA form, the CDR3 reads TGTGCCTGGAGTATGCCAGGTGCGGACACTGAAGCTTTCTTT.

In its sample, this clonotype was seen many times. This rearrangement joins TRBV5-1 to TRBJ2-7, with D hard to call. The germline V gene encodes CDR1 SGHRS and CDR2 YFSETQ. Trimming took 3 bases from V and 6 from J, leaving 13 bases between them. The length of the CDR3 is 13 residues. CDR3 in DNA: TGCGCCAGCAGCTCCATTAGTTATTCCGAGCAGTACTTC. It encodes CASSSISYSEQYF. The variable domain in full, with the rest retrieved from reference TRBV5-1 and TRBJ2-7, is KAGVTQTPRYLIKTRGQQVTLSCSPISGHRSVSWYQQTPGQGLQFLFEYFSETQRNKGNFPGRFSGRQFSNSRSEMNVSTLELGDSALYLCASSSISYSEQYFGPGTRLTVT.